These T cell receptor beta chains were read from a single sample in a study of CD8+ T cells in alopecia areata. Using immunoSEQ multiplex PCR, the repertoire was profiled, and TCRdb retains in-frame clones only, with some absent. Of about 210,000 clones in the sample, approximately 57% were seen once. The specimen was CD4+ T cells sorted from blood, collected at week 4, from a patient treated with tofacitinib. The receptor source for this set is a human donor with alopecia areata. The CDR3 runs from the conserved cysteine through the conserved F or W. Fields, in order: J gene, V gene, D gene, clone size, CDR3 protein, CDR3 DNA. D genes are given only for firm matches. Some rows have no size entry. The others give once, few or many, or a class for an expanded clone.

J gene: TRBJ2-6; V gene: TRBV27; D gene: -; clone size: once; CDR3 protein: CASSLRRGRAGANVLTF; CDR3 DNA: TGTGCCAGCAGTTTGCGGAGGGGGCGCGCTGGGGCCAACGTCCTGACTTTC
J gene: TRBJ2-3; V gene: TRBV11-2; D gene: -; clone size: once; CDR3 protein: CASSLLFAGSPTDTQYF; CDR3 DNA: TGTGCCAGCAGCTTACTGTTCGCGGGGAGCCCCACAGATACGCAGTATTTT
J gene: TRBJ2-5; V gene: TRBV9; D gene: TRBD1; clone size: -; CDR3 protein: CASSVWDRDQETQYF; CDR3 DNA: TGTGCCAGCAGCGTATGGGACAGGGATCAAGAGACCCAGTACTTC
J gene: TRBJ1-6; V gene: TRBV2; D gene: -; clone size: -; CDR3 protein: CASSYRVNDSPLHF; CDR3 DNA: TGTGCCAGCAGCTACAGGGTTAACGATTCACCCCTCCACTTT
J gene: TRBJ2-4; V gene: TRBV18; D gene: -; clone size: -; CDR3 protein: CASSPKGAPLAKNIQYF; CDR3 DNA: TGTGCCAGCTCACCAAAGGGCGCGCCGCTAGCCAAAAACATTCAGTACTTC
J gene: TRBJ2-2; V gene: TRBV30; D gene: TRBD1; clone size: few; CDR3 protein: CAWNPTRQGLHTGELFF; CDR3 DNA: TGTGCCTGGAACCCAACCAGACAGGGGCTCCACACCGGGGAGCTGTTTTTT
J gene: TRBJ2-2; V gene: TRBV6-5; D gene: TRBD1; clone size: few; CDR3 protein: CASRGQGGTGELFF; CDR3 DNA: TGTGCCAGCAGGGGACAGGGAGGCACCGGGGAGCTGTTTTTT
J gene: TRBJ2-5; V gene: TRBV7-6; D gene: -; clone size: -; CDR3 protein: CASSLATVYQETQYF; CDR3 DNA: TGTGCCAGCAGCTTAGCCACAGTTTACCAAGAGACCCAGTACTTC
J gene: TRBJ2-2; V gene: TRBV13; D gene: -; clone size: -; CDR3 protein: CASSLLHDTGELFF; CDR3 DNA: TGTGCCAGCAGCTTATTGCACGACACCGGGGAGCTGTTTTTT
J gene: TRBJ2-3; V gene: TRBV11-2; D gene: TRBD2; clone size: -; CDR3 protein: CASSWRSGGYGTDTQYF; CDR3 DNA: TGTGCCAGCAGCTGGCGGAGCGGGGGGTACGGCACAGATACGCAGTATTTT
J gene: TRBJ2-6; V gene: TRBV19; D gene: -; clone size: -; CDR3 protein: CASSNTQVRYSGANVLTF; CDR3 DNA: TGTGCCAGTAGTAATACACAGGTGCGGTACTCTGGGGCCAACGTCCTGACTTTC
J gene: TRBJ2-3; V gene: TRBV29-1; D gene: TRBD1; clone size: many; CDR3 protein: CSGTTGQGASNTQYF; CDR3 DNA: TGCAGCGGGACTACAGGACAGGGGGCATCAAATACGCAGTATTTT
J gene: TRBJ2-5; V gene: TRBV9; D gene: -; clone size: few; CDR3 protein: CASSPGRISQGETQYF; CDR3 DNA: TGTGCCAGCAGCCCGGGCCGGATTAGCCAGGGGGAGACCCAGTACTTC
J gene: TRBJ1-2; V gene: TRBV20-1; D gene: -; clone size: -; CDR3 protein: CSATRQGYTF; CDR3 DNA: TGCAGTGCTACTCGACAGGGCTACACCTTC
J gene: TRBJ2-1; V gene: TRBV7-2; D gene: -; clone size: -; CDR3 protein: CASSLGIYNEQFF; CDR3 DNA: TGTGCCAGCAGCTTGGGCATTTACAATGAGCAGTTCTTC
J gene: TRBJ2-5; V gene: TRBV5-1; D gene: TRBD2; clone size: -; CDR3 protein: CASSQEPGLDQETQYF; CDR3 DNA: TGCGCCAGCAGCCAAGAGCCGGGACTAGATCAAGAGACCCAGTACTTC
J gene: TRBJ2-6; V gene: TRBV29-1; D gene: -; clone size: -; CDR3 protein: CSVEATGRISGANVLTF; CDR3 DNA: TGCAGCGTTGAAGCGACAGGGAGGATCTCTGGGGCCAACGTCCTGACTTTC
J gene: TRBJ2-1; V gene: TRBV29-1; D gene: -; clone size: -; CDR3 protein: CSVVAHNEQFF; CDR3 DNA: TGCAGCGTTGTAGCTCACAATGAGCAGTTCTTC
J gene: TRBJ1-1; V gene: TRBV27; D gene: TRBD1; clone size: once; CDR3 protein: CASSWTGGEAFF; CDR3 DNA: TGTGCCAGCAGTTGGACAGGGGGAGAAGCTTTCTTT